This T cell receptor (beta chain) was sequenced in a study of molecular identifiers for immune sequencing clone quantification. The table lists this clonotype with many counts. The antigen is not known. V was trimmed by 5 bases and J by 6 bases, leaving 19 bases between them. From germline, CDR1 is SEHNR and CDR2 FQNEAQ (reference sequence). The CDR3 totals 15 residues. In the sort, naive CD8 T cells were defined as CD8+CD4-CCR7+CD45RA+. Previously reported methods and listed TCR primers produced the bulk TCR libraries. TCRdb processed the PCR reads anew with MiXCR; each CDR3 protein has one entry. Among hundreds of thousands of distinct CDR3 sequences, approximately 24% were seen once, and the ten largest hold about 0.84%. Study-level points and caveats: Spiked Jurkat TCR RNA equal to one cell could reportedly be picked out among 1 million or so naive cells. It was shown that clones above 20 RNA copies held over 98% of effector molecules, but under 1% in naive cells.

This TCR was sampled from a human donor in good health. Some libraries in this study had Jurkat cell RNA spiked in. Sequenced material: naive CD8+ T cells from blood, with Jurkat cell RNA spiked in. Subset: FACS-sorted CD8+CD4-CCR7+CD45RA+ naive T cells. V is TRBV7-9 and J is TRBJ1-1; D may be TRBD1 (5 bases). The CDR3 spells CASSPELGDLAEAFF. The CDR3 DNA reads TGTGCCAGCAGCCCGGAACTGGGGGACTTGGCTGAAGCTTTCTTT.